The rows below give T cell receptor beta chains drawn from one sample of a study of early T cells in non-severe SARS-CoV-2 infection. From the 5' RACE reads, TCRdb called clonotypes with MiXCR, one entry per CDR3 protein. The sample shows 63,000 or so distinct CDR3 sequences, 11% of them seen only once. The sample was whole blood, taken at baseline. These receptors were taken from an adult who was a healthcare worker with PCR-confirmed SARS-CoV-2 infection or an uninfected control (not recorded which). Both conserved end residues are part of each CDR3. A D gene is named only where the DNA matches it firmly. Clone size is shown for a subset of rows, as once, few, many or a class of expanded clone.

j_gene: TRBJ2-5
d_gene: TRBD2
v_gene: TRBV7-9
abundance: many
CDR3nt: TGTGCCAGCAGTTTACGGGGGGGCTCAGAGACCCAGTACTTC
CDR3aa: CASSLRGGSETQYF

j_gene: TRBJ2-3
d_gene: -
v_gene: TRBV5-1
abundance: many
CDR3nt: TGTGCCAGCAGCAAGAGCACAGATACGCAGTATTTT
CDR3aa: CASSKSTDTQYF

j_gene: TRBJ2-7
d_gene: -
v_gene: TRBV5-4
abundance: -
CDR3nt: TGTGCCAGCAGCGGAGCCGGGACCCACGAGCAGTACTTC
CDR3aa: CASSGAGTHEQYF

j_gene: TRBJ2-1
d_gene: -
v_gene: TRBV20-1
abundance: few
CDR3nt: TGCAGTGCTAGAGGCGGCCGCCTCGGTGAGCAGTTCTTC
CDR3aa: CSARGGRLGEQFF

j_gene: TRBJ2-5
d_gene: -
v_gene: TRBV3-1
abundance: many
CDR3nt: TGTGCCAGCAGCCCGGTTTATCCTAGGTACCAAGAGACCCAGTACTTC
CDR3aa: CASSPVYPRYQETQYF

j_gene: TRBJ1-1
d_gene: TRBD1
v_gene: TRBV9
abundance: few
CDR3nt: TGTGCCAGCAGCGGCCGGACAGGATTGAACACTGAAGCTTTCTTT
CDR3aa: CASSGRTGLNTEAFF

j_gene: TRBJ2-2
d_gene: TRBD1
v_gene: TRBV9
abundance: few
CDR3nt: TGTGCCAGCAGCGGCTGGGGGACAGGGGCCGGGGAGCTGTTTTTT
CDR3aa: CASSGWGTGAGELFF

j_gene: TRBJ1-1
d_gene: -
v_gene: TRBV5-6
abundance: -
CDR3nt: TGTGCCAGCAGCCGCGGGGGCAGGACCATGAACACTGAAGCTTTCTTT
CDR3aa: CASSRGGRTMNTEAFF

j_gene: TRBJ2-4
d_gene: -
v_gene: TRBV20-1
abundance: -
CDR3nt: TGCAGTGCCAAATATTCACAGCGGGCAAACATTCAGTACTTC
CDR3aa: CSAKYSQRANIQYF

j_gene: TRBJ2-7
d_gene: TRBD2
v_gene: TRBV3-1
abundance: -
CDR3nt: TGTGCCAGCAGCCTCCAACTAGCGGGGGCATCCTACGAGCAGTACTTC
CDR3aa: CASSLQLAGASYEQYF

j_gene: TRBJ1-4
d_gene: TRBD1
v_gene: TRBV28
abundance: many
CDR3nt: TGTGCCAGCAGTCCCGGACAGGCGACTAATGAAAAACTGTTTTTT
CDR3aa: CASSPGQATNEKLFF

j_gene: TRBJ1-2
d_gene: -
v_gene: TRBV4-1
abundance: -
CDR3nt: TGCGCCAGCAGCTTTTCACCCCAGGGTCCCTATGGCTACACCTTC
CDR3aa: CASSFSPQGPYGYTF

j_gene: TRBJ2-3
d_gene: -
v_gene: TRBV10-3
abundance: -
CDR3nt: TGTGCCATCAGTGAGTCTGGAGATACGCAGTATTTT
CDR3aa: CAISESGDTQYF

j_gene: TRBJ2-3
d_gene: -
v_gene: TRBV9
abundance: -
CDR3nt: TGTGCCAGCAGCACCCGACTAGCAGATACGCAGTATTTT
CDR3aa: CASSTRLADTQYF

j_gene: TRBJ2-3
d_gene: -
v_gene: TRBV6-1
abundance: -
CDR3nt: TGTGCCAGCAGTGAAGCCTCCCGCGGGGCGCAGTATTTT
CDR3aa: CASSEASRGAQYF

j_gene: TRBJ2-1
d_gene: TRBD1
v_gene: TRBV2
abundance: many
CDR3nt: TGTGCCATCGGACAGGGGTTCCATGAGCAGTTCTTC
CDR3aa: CAIGQGFHEQFF

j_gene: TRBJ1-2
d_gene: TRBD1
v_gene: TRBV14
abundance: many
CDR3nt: TGTGCCAGCAGCCACACACCGCAGGGGGCGATCCATGGCTACACCTTC
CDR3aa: CASSHTPQGAIHGYTF

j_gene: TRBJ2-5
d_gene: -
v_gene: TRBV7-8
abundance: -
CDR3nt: TGTGCCAGCAGCCACAGGGCGGAGACCCAGTACTTC
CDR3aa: CASSHRAETQYF

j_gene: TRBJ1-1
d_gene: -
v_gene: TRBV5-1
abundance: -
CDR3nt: TGCGCCAGCAGCTTCGGACTAAATATGAACACTGAAGCTTTCTTT
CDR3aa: CASSFGLNMNTEAFF

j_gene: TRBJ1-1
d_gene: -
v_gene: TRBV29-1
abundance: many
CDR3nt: TGCAGCGTTGTGACGTACACTGAAGCTTTCTTT
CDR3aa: CSVVTYTEAFF

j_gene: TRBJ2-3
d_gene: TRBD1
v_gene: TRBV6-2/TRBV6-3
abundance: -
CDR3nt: TGTGCCAGCAGTTACGGACAGGGCACAGATACGCAGTATTTT
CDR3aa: CASSYGQGTDTQYF

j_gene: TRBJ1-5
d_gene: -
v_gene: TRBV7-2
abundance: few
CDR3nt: TGTGCCAGCAGCGCACGGGACGGTTCCTTGCTGCCCCAGCATTTT
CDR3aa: CASSARDGSLLPQHF